The clone carrying this TCR beta chain was counted once. What it recognizes is unknown. The data were obtained in a study of OX40 agonist ivuxolimab in advanced cancers. Study-wide background: It was ivuxolimab, an agonistic anti-OX40 (CD134) antibody, that patients were treated with. Whole-study results and caveats: Among some nonresponders, normalized T-cell clonal expansion was also low. At 0.1 to 3.0 mg/kg and by week 6, CD4+ and CD8+ T cells in the blood had expanded clonally.

The assay was immunoSEQ multiplex PCR, and TCRdb's table has in-frame clones only and misses some. The sample lists about 78,000 clones, roughly 92% occurring once. V was pared by 6 bases and J by 0 bases, with 9 bases between. Germline V CDR1 and CDR2: MRHNA, SNTAGT. The CDR3 contains 14 residues. The clonotype was recovered from an adult with an advanced solid tumor such as melanoma, head and neck, liver or kidney cancer. This specimen consisted of CD4+ or CD8+ T cells sorted from blood, obtained in a trial of the OX40 agonist ivuxolimab. The chain uses TRBV6-4 and TRBJ2-1; D unclear. CDR3 region: CASRSTSSYNEQFF. Written as DNA, the CDR3 is TGTGCCAGCAGGTCCACGAGCTCCTACAATGAGCAGTTCTTC.